The source of this TCR beta chain is a study of T cells after somatic rescue of genetic block. Only in-frame clones appear in the TCRdb table, and some are missing; sequencing was by immunoSEQ multiplex PCR. In the table there are 45,000 to 55,000 clones, roughly 96% of which are singletons. Trimming shortened V by 1 base and J by 9 bases, and 10 bases separated the two germline ends. This CDR3 is built from 11 residues. CDR1 DFQATT and CDR2 SNEGSKA come from the germline V gene (reference sequence). Sequenced input: peripheral blood mononuclear cells (PBMCs). This sequence originates from a child under two years old. This chain uses TRBV20-1 with TRBJ2-7; unclear D gene. This CDR3 reads CSARVGNGQYF. The DNA of the CDR3 is TGCAGTGCTAGAGTGGGGAACGGGCAGTACTTC.